Shown below are 22 T cell receptor beta chains from a single sample sequenced in a study of OX40 agonist ivuxolimab in advanced cancers. Library preparation used the immunoSEQ multiplex PCR assay. What TCRdb holds here is the immuneACCESS table cut down to in-frame rearrangements. Part of the clones is not present; checked against another copy, under half of the missing clones reflect an unresolved V gene, and the others are unexplained. In all, the sample holds about 57,000 clones, and 90% to 95% of those were seen once. The ten top clones hold roughly a quarter of the sample. Sequencing used CD4+ or CD8+ T cells sorted from blood, obtained in a trial of the OX40 agonist ivuxolimab. Every receptor here comes from an adult with an advanced solid tumor such as melanoma, head and neck, liver or kidney cancer.

The chain links TRBV28 to TRBJ1-2; D may be TRBD1 (5 bases). The CDR3 contains 18 residues. Trimming removed 5 bases at V and 3 bases at J, with 25 bases between. Germline V gene data show CDR1 as MDHEN and CDR2 as SYDVKM. The CDR3 here is CASSPFTFQGKRDYGYTF. The CDR3 nucleotides read TGTGCCAGCAGTCCATTCACTTTTCAGGGAAAGAGAGACTATGGCTACACCTTC.

The CDR3 loop reads CASSLAAGTYNEQFF. CDR3 DNA: TGTGCCAGCAGCTTAGCAGCGGGCACCTACAATGAGCAGTTCTTC. The chain recombines TRBV7-9 with TRBJ2-1, with TRBD2 as a possible D gene (6 bases). The germline CDR1 and CDR2 sequences are SEHNR and FQNEAQ (reference sequence). The CDR3 runs 15 residues. Trimming removed 0 bases at V and 2 bases at J, with 8 bases between. Filled out from reference TRBV7-9 and TRBJ2-1, the complete variable domain reads DTGVSQNPRHKITKRGQNVTFRCDPISEHNRLYWYRQTLGQGPEFLTYFQNEAQLEKSRLLSDRFSAERPKGSFSTLEIQRTEQGDSAMYLCASSLAAGTYNEQFFGPGTRLTVL.

To note about this clone: Additional DNA sequences in this sample encode the identical CDR3. The J gene is TRBJ2-7, the V gene TRBV21-1; the table gives TRBD2 as D, unverified against the DNA. TRBV21-1 is a known pseudogene. This CDR3 is built from 12 residues. The CDR3 spells CASSEACYEQYF. In DNA, the CDR3 is TGTGCCAGCAGCGAAGCCTGCTACGAGCAGTACTTC.

The rearrangement links TRBV28 to TRBJ2-7; tentatively, D is TRBD2 (5 bases). This CDR3 spans 15 amino acids. V lost 5 bases and J lost 3, with 17 bases in between. Germline V gives CDR1 MDHEN, CDR2 SYDVKM. In DNA, the CDR3 is TGTGCCAGCAGTCTACTCCCGGACTCAGGCTACGAGCAGTACTTC. This encodes CASSLLPDSGYEQYF.

V usage is TRBV5-8 and J usage is TRBJ2-7, with unresolved D. The length of the CDR3 is 11 residues. Germline CDR1 reads SGHTS; CDR2 reads YDEGEE. Trimming cost V 4 bases and J 3 bases, with 5 bases left between them. The CDR3 spells CASSLGYEQYF. CDR3 sequence (DNA): TGTGCCAGCAGCCTAGGCTACGAGCAGTACTTC.

The count of this clone is one. The V and J genes are TRBV7-2 and TRBJ2-7, with TRBD2 matching over 16 bases. This CDR3 has 16 residues. CDR1 and CDR2 from the germline V gene are SGHTA and FQGNSA. V lost 6 bases to trimming and J lost 5 bases; unmatched junction nucleotides: 7. CDR3 DNA: TGTGCCAGCAGGCCCGGGACTAGCGGGAGGGCCCACGAGCAGTACTTC. This encodes CASRPGTSGRAHEQYF.

V is TRBV5-4 and J is TRBJ2-7; no clear D. This CDR3 region has 12 residues. Germline CDR1 and CDR2: SGHNT and YYREEE (reference sequence). V was cut by 6 bases and J by 5 bases, with 12 bases left in between. The CDR3 loop reads CASTHNRNEQYF. CDR3 in DNA: TGTGCCAGCACCCACAACCGGAACGAGCAGTACTTC. Combining the CDR3 with reference TRBV5-4 and TRBJ2-7 gives the whole variable domain ETGVTQSPTHLIKTRGQQVTLRCSSQSGHNTVSWYQQALGQGPQFIFQYYREEENGRGNFPPRFSGLQFPNYSSELNVNALELDDSALYLCASTHNRNEQYFGPGTRLTVT.

Within the sample, this clone is medium-sized. The J gene is TRBJ2-2, the V gene TRBV9; the match to TRBD2 covers 11 bases. Germline V gives CDR1 SGDLS, CDR2 YYNGEE. V shed 3 bases, J shed 5 bases, and the junction held 12 bases outside the gene matches. This CDR3 has 18 residues. The CDR3 nucleotides are TGTGCCAGCAGCGGGAGGGGACCGGGACTAGCGGTGACCGGGGAGCTGTTTTTT. Translating it yields CASSGRGPGLAVTGELFF.

The chain is built from TRBV9 and TRBJ2-6; 7 bases align to TRBD1. Losses at the gene ends were 4 bases for V and 0 bases for J; bases not matched to a gene: 4. The CDR3 is 16 residues long. Germline loops: CDR1 SGDLS, CDR2 YYNGEE. In nucleotides, the CDR3 is TGTGCCAGCAGCTTTCCAGGGGGCTCTGGGGCCAACGTCCTGACTTTC. Translation gives CASSFPGGSGANVLTF.

The V call is TRBV7-9, the J call TRBJ2-3; D possibly corresponds to TRBD2 (6 bases). The CDR3 covers 17 residues. Germline CDR1 is SEHNR and CDR2 is FQNEAQ (reference sequence). The V end was cut by 3 bases, the J end by 4 bases, with 20 bases between. CDR3 in amino acids: CASSFVGGSPTADTQYF. DNA for the CDR3: TGTGCCAGCAGCTTCGTTGGGGGGAGCCCCACAGCAGATACGCAGTATTTT.

The CDR3 sequence is CASSIESWGANTEAFF. CDR3 nucleotide sequence: TGTGCCAGTAGTATAGAATCGTGGGGCGCGAACACTGAAGCTTTCTTT. The chain has TRBV19 and TRBJ1-1; possible D gene TRBD1, 5 bases. V was cut by 0 bases and J by 1 base, with 12 bases left in between. CDR3 length equals 16 residues. CDR1 is LNHDA and CDR2 is SQIVND in the germline V gene (reference sequence). Looking up the rest from reference TRBV19 and TRBJ1-1 gives the full variable domain: DGGITQSPKYLFRKEGQNVTLSCEQNLNHDAMYWYRQDPGQGLRLIYYSQIVNDFQKGDIAEGYSVSREKKESFPLTVTSAQKNPTAFYLCASSIESWGANTEAFFGQGTRLTVV.

This clone was counted a few times. V gene TRBV2 combines with J gene TRBJ1-5, with D unclear. Germline CDR1 is SNHLY and CDR2 is FYNNEI. The germline V and J ends were trimmed by 1 base and 3 bases, with 7 bases remaining between them. The length of the CDR3 is 14 residues. The CDR3 DNA reads TGTGCCAGCAGTGAAGGACAACACAATCAGCCCCAGCATTTT. Protein sequence: CASSEGQHNQPQHF.

This clone was counted a single time. The V and J genes are TRBV28 and TRBJ2-1; weak D call: TRBD1 (5 bases). CDR1 and CDR2 from the germline V gene are MDHEN and SYDVKM. CDR3 length: 13 amino acids. The V gene lost 3 bases and the J gene lost 7 bases, with 10 bases spanning the gap. The chain's CDR3 is CASSFGHPNEQFF. As DNA, the CDR3 is TGTGCCAGCAGTTTTGGACACCCTAATGAGCAGTTCTTC.

The sample holds one count of this clone. V usage is TRBV7-8 and J usage is TRBJ2-1, with 13 bases fitting TRBD2. Germline loops: CDR1 SGHVS, CDR2 FQNEAQ. V trimming: 5 bases; J trimming: 6 bases; junction bases outside the gene matches: 7. The CDR3 spans 16 residues. DNA for the CDR3: TGTGCCAGCAGCCCTAGGACTAGCGGGAGCTCCAATGAGCAGTTCTTC. Its translation: CASSPRTSGSSNEQFF. Variable domain in full (rest from reference TRBV7-8 and TRBJ2-1): GAGVSQSPRYKVAKRGQDVALRCDPISGHVSLFWYQQALGQGPEFLTYFQNEAQLDKSGLPSDRFFAERPEGSVSTLKIQRTQQEDSAVYLCASSPRTSGSSNEQFFGPGTRLTVL.

The chain combines TRBV15 with TRBJ1-4; D is unclear. V gave up 3 bases and J gave up 4 bases, with 15 bases separating them. The germline V gene has CDR1 LNHNV and CDR2 YYDKDF (reference sequence). The length of the CDR3 is 16 residues. CDR3 nucleotides: TGTGCCACCAGCAGGACAAACAGAAGAATTAATGAAAAACTGTTTTTT. It encodes CATSRTNRRINEKLFF.

V gene TRBV11-1 combines with J gene TRBJ2-3, with TRBD2 matching over 10 bases. CDR3 length: 15 amino acids. Germline V gene lookup returns CDR1 SGHAT and CDR2 FQDESV (reference sequence). V lost 2 bases, J lost 7 bases, and 6 bases stayed unmatched. CDR3 coding DNA: TGTGCCAGCAGCTTACACCTAGCGGGGGTTTATACGCAGTATTTT. The encoded protein is CASSLHLAGVYTQYF.

The chain couples TRBV9 to TRBJ2-1, with D perhaps TRBD2 (6 bases). Germline V lookup: CDR1 SGDLS, CDR2 YYNGEE. The CDR3 is made up of 14 amino acids. V lost 3 bases and J lost 6, with 13 bases in between. DNA of the CDR3: TGTGCCAGCAGCGCCCGGGAGCCGGTCAATGAGCAGTTCTTC. Its protein product is CASSAREPVNEQFF.

For the CDR3, the DNA is TGTGCCAGCAGGGCAGCAGCTAACTATGGCTACACCTTC. Translating it yields CASRAAANYGYTF. The chain couples TRBV9 to TRBJ1-2; unclear D gene. Germline values: CDR1 SGDLS, CDR2 YYNGEE. The CDR3 sequence is 13 residues long. Trimming stripped 5 bases from V and 0 bases from J, with 8 bases between. Full variable domain (missing parts from reference TRBV9 and TRBJ1-2): DSGVTQTPKHLITATGQRVTLRCSPRSGDLSVYWYQQSLDQGLQFLIQYYNGEERAKGNILERFSAQQFPDLHSELNLSSLELGDSALYFCASRAAANYGYTFGSGTRLTVV.

This clone was seen a single time. The chain combines TRBV29-1 with TRBJ2-7; D is undetermined. With 3 bases removed from V and 2 bases from J, the gap between germline ends came to 8 bases. The germline V gene has CDR1 SQVTM and CDR2 ANQGSEA. The CDR3 extends over 12 amino acids. The CDR3 DNA reads as TGCAGCGTTGAGGAGTACCCCTACGAGCAGTACTTC. Its protein product is CSVEEYPYEQYF.

The rearrangement links TRBV29-1 to TRBJ1-3; TRBD1 matches 8 bases. Germline V lookup: CDR1 SQVTM, CDR2 ANQGSEA. This CDR3 has 14 amino acids. Trimming cost V 7 bases and J 3 bases; bases outside gene matches: 8. The DNA of the CDR3 is TGCAGCGCGACAGGGGCCGACCTTGGAAACACCATATATTTT. Residues: CSATGADLGNTIYF.

This clone was detected once. V and J are TRBV5-5 and TRBJ2-5; TRBD1 agrees at 10 bases. CDR1 and CDR2 from the germline V gene are SGHKS and YYEKEE (reference sequence). The CDR3 has 14 amino acids. Trimming removed 0 bases from V and 4 bases from J; junction bases left unmatched: 0. In DNA, the CDR3 is TGTGCCAGCAGCTTGGGGACAGGGGGAGAGACCCAGTACTTC. This translates into CASSLGTGGETQYF.

The chain links TRBV4-3 to TRBJ2-3; 9 bases line up with TRBD2. The V and J ends lost 0 bases and 4 bases, in that order; junction bases with no gene match: 8. Germline V CDR1 and CDR2: LGHNA, YSLEER. This CDR3 region has 17 residues. CDR3 loop: CASSQDRAGGPPDTQYF. As DNA, the CDR3 is TGCGCCAGCAGCCAAGATCGGGCGGGAGGGCCCCCAGATACGCAGTATTTT.